These 20 T cell receptor beta chains were sequenced from one sample in a study of ipilimumab plus nivolumab after autologous stem cell transplantation. Libraries were prepared by immunoSEQ multiplex PCR; TCRdb keeps only in-frame clonotypes and omits some of them. The sample records roughly 43,000 clones, about 88% being singletons. The sequencing used PBMCs, collected in a trial of ipilimumab plus nivolumab as post-transplant consolidation. Source of these receptors: a male donor with multiple myeloma.

J is TRBJ2-3 and V is TRBV5-1; 7 bases are a match to TRBD2. This CDR3 has 14 residues. Losses at the gene ends were 6 bases for V and 0 bases for J; bases not matched to a gene: 4. Germline CDR1 and CDR2: SGHRS and YFSETQ. CDR3 amino acids: CASNRGGSTDTQYF. The DNA for the CDR3 is TGCGCCAGCAACCGCGGGGGAAGCACAGATACGCAGTATTTT.

The gene calls are TRBV1 and TRBJ2-7. TRBV1 is reported as a pseudogene. The CDR3 consists of 15 residues. As DNA, the CDR3 is TGCACCAGCAGCCATTTTGGACCCCAGTTGTACGAGCAGTACTTC. It encodes CTSSHFGPQLYEQYF.

This clone was observed once. The chain has TRBV9 and TRBJ2-6; possible D gene TRBD1, 6 bases. The length of the CDR3 is 16 residues. The germline CDR1 and CDR2 sequences are SGDLS and YYNGEE. The V gene lost 0 bases and the J gene lost 2 bases, with 9 bases spanning the gap. CDR3 residues: CASSVAWGPGANVLTF. In DNA form, the CDR3 reads TGTGCCAGCAGCGTAGCTTGGGGGCCTGGGGCCAACGTCCTGACTTTC. The entire variable domain, with the rest obtained from reference TRBV9 and TRBJ2-6, is as follows: DSGVTQTPKHLITATGQRVTLRCSPRSGDLSVYWYQQSLDQGLQFLIQYYNGEERAKGNILERFSAQQFPDLHSELNLSSLELGDSALYFCASSVAWGPGANVLTFGAGSRLTVL.

The chain is built from TRBV18 and TRBJ1-6; TRBD1 matches 8 bases. The CDR3 is made up of 15 amino acids. Germline CDR1 reads KGHSH; CDR2 reads LQKENI. The V gene end was trimmed by 3 bases and the J gene end by 8 bases; junction bases not matched to a gene: 6. As DNA, the CDR3 is TGTGCCAGCTCACCCCAGGGGGCAATGCATTCACCCCTCCACTTT. Translation: CASSPQGAMHSPLHF.

The chain couples TRBV27 to TRBJ1-2; D may be TRBD1 (6 bases). Germline assignment: CDR1 MNHEY and CDR2 SMNVEV (reference sequence). The CDR3 is made up of 12 amino acids. Trimming removed 5 bases from V and 7 bases from J, with 11 bases in between. The DNA of the CDR3 is TGTGCCAGCAGTAAGACAGGACGTGGCTACACCTTC. Its translation is CASSKTGRGYTF.

This clone is medium-sized. The chain links TRBV19 to TRBJ2-3; tentatively, D is TRBD1 (6 bases). V lost 5 bases, J lost 1 base, and 16 bases lay in between. There are 16 residues in the CDR3. Germline CDR1 reads LNHDA; CDR2 reads SQIVND (reference sequence). CDR3 nucleotide sequence: TGTGCCAGTAGTCGATCTTCAGGGGATGGCACAGATACGCAGTATTTT. Its protein is CASSRSSGDGTDTQYF.

This clone was found once. The chain recombines TRBV7-3 with TRBJ1-1, with D possibly being TRBD1 (5 bases). The germline V gene encodes CDR1 SGHTA and CDR2 FQGTGA. Trimming stripped 3 bases from V and 3 bases from J, with 11 bases between. The CDR3 is 14 amino acids. The CDR3: CASSFRGADTEAFF. For the CDR3, the DNA is TGTGCCAGCAGCTTCCGTGGGGCGGACACTGAAGCTTTCTTT. The whole variable domain, filled in from reference TRBV7-3 and TRBJ1-1, reads GAGVSQTPSNKVTEKGKYVELRCDPISGHTALYWYRQSLGQGPEFLIYFQGTGAADDSGLPNDRFFAVRPEGSVSTLKIQRTERGDSAVYLCASSFRGADTEAFFGQGTRLTVV.

The chain links TRBV7-9 to TRBJ2-3; perhaps TRBD2 as D (5 bases). With 6 bases removed from V and 1 base from J, the gap between germline ends came to 11 bases. The germline gives CDR1 SEHNR, CDR2 FQNEAQ (reference sequence). This CDR3 region has 14 residues. In nucleotides, the CDR3 is TGTGCCAGCAGTCCGGGGTCCCGCACAGATACGCAGTATTTT. This gives the protein CASSPGSRTDTQYF.

The CDR3, as DNA: TGTGCCTGGGAGGGACAGGCTGTCCAAGAGACCCAGTACTTC. It codes for CAWEGQAVQETQYF. The genes are TRBV30 and TRBJ2-5; 8 nucleotides match TRBD1. The CDR3 has 14 residues. Germline V gene lookup returns CDR1 GTSNPN and CDR2 SVGIG (reference sequence). V lost 5 bases, J lost 1 base, and 6 bases stayed unmatched.

The V call is TRBV4-2, the J call TRBJ2-2, with TRBD1 identical over 10 bases. V was clipped by 5 bases and J by 2 bases; unmatched bases: 11. The CDR3 extends over 18 amino acids. CDR1 and CDR2 (germline): LGHNA, YNFKEQ. CDR3 coding DNA: TGTGCCAGCAGCTTCCGGGACAGGGGCCCGAGTAACACCGGGGAGCTGTTTTTT. Translation gives CASSFRDRGPSNTGELFF.

The chain employs TRBV5-1 and TRBJ2-1; D ambiguous. CDR1 is SGHRS and CDR2 is YFSETQ in the germline V gene. The CDR3 consists of 14 residues. V gave up 4 bases and J gave up 4 bases, with 12 bases separating them. The CDR3 reads CASSLVYPYNEQFF. The CDR3 nucleotides read TGCGCCAGCAGCCTGGTGTACCCGTACAATGAGCAGTTCTTC.

The rearrangement links TRBV4-3 to TRBJ2-3; 8 nucleotides match TRBD2. Unmatched junction bases numbered 7, after V lost 0 bases and J lost 5 bases. Germline V gene lookup returns CDR1 LGHNA and CDR2 YSLEER. The CDR3 sequence is 16 residues long. The CDR3: CASSQDNSGVGDTQYF. DNA for the CDR3: TGCGCCAGCAGCCAAGATAATAGCGGGGTGGGAGATACGCAGTATTTT.

The rearrangement links TRBV11-2 to TRBJ1-1; D is perhaps TRBD1 (5 bases). Germline CDR1 reads SGHAT; CDR2 reads FQNNGV. The V end was cut by 1 base, the J end by 1 base, with 13 bases between. The CDR3 loop spans 16 amino acids. The CDR3 region has the DNA TGTGCCAGCAGCTTAGCCTTGGGACTCTCGAACACTGAAGCTTTCTTT. This encodes CASSLALGLSNTEAFF. Based on the CDR3 plus reference TRBV11-2 and TRBJ1-1, the full variable domain is EAGVAQSPRYKIIEKRQSVAFWCNPISGHATLYWYQQILGQGPKLLIQFQNNGVVDDSQLPKDRFSAERLKGVDSTLKIQPAKLEDSAVYLCASSLALGLSNTEAFFGQGTRLTVV.

In DNA, the CDR3 is TGTGCCAGCAGCCTAACCACAGGAGCGCAGTATTTT. Amino acid sequence: CASSLTTGAQYF. This chain links TRBV14 with TRBJ2-3; maybe TRBD1 (5 bases). V was pared by 4 bases and J by 10 bases, with 12 bases between. The CDR3 extends over 12 amino acids. Germline CDR1 is SGHDN and CDR2 is FVKESK.

The chain uses TRBV4-1 and TRBJ1-1; the D is unclear. Germline V gene lookup returns CDR1 MGHRA and CDR2 YSYEKL. This CDR3 spans 15 amino acids. The V end lost 1 base, the J end lost 1 base, and 10 bases lay between the germline ends. The CDR3 region has the DNA TGCGCCAGCAGCCAAGTTCGGGCGGGGAACACTGAAGCTTTCTTT. Translating it yields CASSQVRAGNTEAFF.

V and J are TRBV9 and TRBJ2-7, with 7 bases matching TRBD1. The trim removed 4 bases at V and 3 bases at J, leaving 10 bases unmatched. CDR3 length: 15 amino acids. Germline CDR1 reads SGDLS; CDR2 reads YYNGEE. CDR3 protein: CASSKTGVQSYEQYF. The CDR3 region has the DNA TGTGCCAGCAGCAAAACAGGGGTCCAAAGCTACGAGCAGTACTTC.

This clone has just one count. The chain joins TRBV18 to TRBJ2-1, with D possibly being TRBD2 (7 bases). Germline V gene lookup returns CDR1 KGHSH and CDR2 LQKENI. The V end was cut by 6 bases, the J end by 10 bases, with 19 bases between. The CDR3 is 14 amino acids. The CDR3 loop reads CASSLIKGGPEQFF. The CDR3 nucleotides read TGTGCCAGCTCGCTTATTAAGGGGGGGCCAGAGCAGTTCTTC.

The chain couples TRBV5-6 to TRBJ2-5, with 7 bases aligning to TRBD1. J gave up 4 bases and V 4 bases, and 7 bases lay outside the gene matches. Germline V gene sequence: CDR1 SGHDT, CDR2 YYEEEE. This CDR3 spans 14 amino acids. The DNA of the CDR3 is TGTGCCAGCAGCCGGGACAGCCGGGGAGAGACCCAGTACTTC. As protein: CASSRDSRGETQYF.

J is TRBJ2-7 and V is TRBV6-1; 7 bases are a match to TRBD1. The germline V gene encodes CDR1 MNHNS and CDR2 SASEGT. With 2 bases clipped from V and 3 bases from J, the junction kept 4 bases outside the gene matches. The CDR3 spans 14 residues. CDR3 sequence reads: CASSELGTDYEQYF. CDR3 DNA sequence: TGTGCCAGCAGTGAATTAGGGACAGACTACGAGCAGTACTTC.

The chain links TRBV7-9 to TRBJ2-4; D unclear. This CDR3 spans 11 amino acids. CDR1 SEHNR and CDR2 FQNEAQ come from the germline V gene (reference sequence). Trimming took off 7 bases at V and 7 bases at J, with 8 bases between the two ends. The CDR3 nucleotides read TGTGCCAGCACCCCTGGGAACATTCAGTACTTC. It encodes CASTPGNIQYF.